This T cell receptor beta chain derives from a study of cytomegalovirus exposure and HLA in healthy donors. Study observations and caveats: In the roughly 120 validation repertoires, just under 95% of cluster scores exceeded 0, per a later analysis.

The table lists this clone with a count of one. Its antigen is as yet unknown. Profiled with immunoSEQ multiplex PCR; TCRdb holds only in-frame clones, not every one. Among over 100,000 clones listed, more than 75% were seen once. The CDR3 consists of 13 residues. Germline V gene sequence: CDR1 MNHNY, CDR2 SVGAGI (reference sequence). V lost 6 bases, J lost 11 bases, and 12 bases stayed unmatched. The clonotype comes from a woman under 30 in good health and CMV-seropositive. Sequencing was performed on PBMCs. The V and J genes are TRBV6-6 and TRBJ1-1, with 7 bases lining up with TRBD1. CDR3 amino acids: CASSPDRTVFAFF. In DNA form, the CDR3 reads TGTGCCAGCAGCCCGGACAGGACTGTGTTTGCTTTCTTT.